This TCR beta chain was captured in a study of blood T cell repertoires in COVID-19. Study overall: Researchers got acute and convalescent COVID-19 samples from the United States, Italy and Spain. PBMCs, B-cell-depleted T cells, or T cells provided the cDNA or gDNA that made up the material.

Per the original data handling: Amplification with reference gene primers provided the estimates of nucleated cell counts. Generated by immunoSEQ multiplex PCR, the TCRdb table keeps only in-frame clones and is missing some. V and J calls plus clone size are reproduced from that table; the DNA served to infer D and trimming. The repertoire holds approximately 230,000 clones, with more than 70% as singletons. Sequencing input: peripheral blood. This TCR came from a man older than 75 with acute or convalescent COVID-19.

CDR3 region: CASSLEGAGYGYTF. CDR3 DNA: TGCGCCAGCAGCTTGGAGGGGGCCGGCTATGGCTACACCTTC. This chain connects TRBV5-1 to TRBJ1-2; 7 bases match TRBD1. The CDR3 totals 14 residues. V was clipped by 0 bases and J by 4 bases; unmatched bases: 3. Germline lookup yields CDR1 SGHRS and CDR2 YFSETQ. The whole variable domain, filled in from reference TRBV5-1 and TRBJ1-2, reads KAGVTQTPRYLIKTRGQQVTLSCSPISGHRSVSWYQQTPGQGLQFLFEYFSETQRNKGNFPGRFSGRQFSNSRSEMNVSTLELGDSALYLCASSLEGAGYGYTFGSGTRLTVV.